The entry below gives a single T cell receptor beta chain sequence along with its context. Its specificity is unknown. Sequenced by immunoSEQ multiplex PCR; TCRdb stores in-frame clones only, minus some. The sample has 50,000 to 85,000 clones; around 81% are singletons. These data belong to a study of radiotherapy plus CTLA-4 blockade in lung cancer. The overall study: Of all patients, approximately 20% responded objectively and roughly 31% showed disease control.

Germline-derived CDR1 and CDR2 are SQVTM and ANQGSEA. The CDR3 is made up of 13 amino acids. Trimming took 6 bases from V and 0 from J, leaving 9 bases between them. Study-wide results and caveats: How blood T cell clones changed early, along with interferon-beta, reportedly forecast response best.

J is TRBJ1-3 and V is TRBV29-1; D uncertain. The sequencing used peripheral blood, collected from a patient treated with radiotherapy plus ipilimumab. This TCR was sampled from a human donor with non-small cell lung cancer who had a partial response to radiotherapy plus ipilimumab. The CDR3 DNA is TGCAGCGTGAAACATTCCTCTGGAAACACCATATATTTT. Its protein product is CSVKHSSGNTIYF.